This T cell receptor beta chain derives from a study of tumor-infiltrating lymphocytes in localized non-small cell lung cancer (dated by TCRdb to the early 2020s). A note on the overall study: The cohort covered several histologies, both smokers and never-smokers, and patients whose samples were collected after neoadjuvant chemotherapy. Resected tumor tissue and uninvolved lung tissue described as non-adjacent to the tumor were contributed by each patient, with both tissues obtained from the same patient. Alongside flow cytometry, multiplex immunofluorescence, RNA-seq, exome sequencing and proteomics, TCR sequencing was applied to the same patients as one of several integrated assays. A total of some 56 patients were included in the paired tumor versus uninvolved lung comparison of immunoSEQ T-cell fraction. The overall ICON cohort was composed of some 140 surgical patients with localized non-small cell lung cancer whose tumors were resected. The paper's findings and limits, for the study overall: TCR-derived T-cell fraction did not differ between the flow cytometry-defined immunotypes IM1 (good prognosis) and IM2 (poor prognosis). Assay coverage varied across patients depending on available tissue quantity, so only a subset of the cohort had TCR sequencing. TCRbeta sequencing supported higher T cell infiltration in tumors than in uninvolved lung tissue, consistent with immunofluorescence CD3 counts. Recurrence-free survival showed no association with tumor T-cell fraction measured by TCR sequencing (p = 0.61). Different pieces of the same tissue were used for different assays, so technical variation could not be separated from intratumor heterogeneity.

The junction shows trimming of 4 bases on V and 10 bases on J, and the gene matches do not reach 6 bases of it. For CDR1 and CDR2, the germline V gene (reference sequence) lists SEHNR and FQNEAQ. The CDR3 spans 14 residues, from the cysteine through the phenylalanine. The retained sequence is limited to the CDR3, 42 bases, with the frame set at the first base. The immunoSEQ assay used for TCR sequencing gave the T-cell fraction in both tumor and uninvolved lung tissue. The study's own analysis went as follows. In the survival analysis, patients were divided into a high T-cell fraction group (upper tertile) and a low T-cell fraction group (lower two tertiles), and the two groups were compared using a log-rank test. Paired tumor versus uninvolved lung differences in T-cell fraction were tested with a signed-rank test. TCRdb retrieved this table from immuneACCESS and kept in-frame rearrangements only. Not all clones are present; in checked studies, unresolved V genes account for under half, and no reason is known for the remainder. V, J and clone size are taken as reported in that table, and D and trimming were inferred from the DNA itself. In this sample the table shows 11,000 to 15,000 clones, roughly four fifths of which occur a single time. Of the sample, 2% to 3% is held by the ten largest clones.

The first patient joined ICON in early 2016, and enrollment wrapped up when the last patient was enrolled in September 2018. In a subcohort of 65 to 85 patients, fresh tumor and matched uninvolved tissue were collected for in-depth immune analyses, with TCR sequencing among those analyses. No cell sorting was done, and TCR sequencing was instead run on DNA isolated from bulk tissue. In the case of this clone: Its antigen target is currently unknown. Within one base of it there is no much larger clone, and no base qualities were kept.

The sequence was obtained from a human donor with non-small cell lung cancer. The rearranged segments are TRBV7-9 and TRBJ2-1; 11 junctional bases match TRBD2. Sequencing input: lung tumor tissue. The DNA sequence reads TGTGCCAGCAGCTCCACTAGCGGGAGAGGCGAGCAGTTCTTC. Translated, it reads CASSSTSGRGEQFF.